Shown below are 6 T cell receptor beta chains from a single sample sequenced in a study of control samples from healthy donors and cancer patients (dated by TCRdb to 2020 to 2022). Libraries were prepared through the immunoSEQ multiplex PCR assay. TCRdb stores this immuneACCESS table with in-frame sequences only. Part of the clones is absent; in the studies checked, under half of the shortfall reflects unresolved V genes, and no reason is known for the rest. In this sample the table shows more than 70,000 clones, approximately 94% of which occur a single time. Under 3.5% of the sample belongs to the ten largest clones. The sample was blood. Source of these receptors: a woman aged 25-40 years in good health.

CDR3: CASSEGTSGEKLFF. The CDR3, as DNA: TGTGCCAGCAGTGAGGGAACTTCAGGAGAAAAACTGTTTTTT. V gene TRBV6-1 combines with J gene TRBJ1-4; D remains unclear. V gave up 3 bases and J gave up 8 bases, with 13 bases separating them. Per germline, CDR1 MNHNS and CDR2 SASEGT. The CDR3 covers 14 residues.

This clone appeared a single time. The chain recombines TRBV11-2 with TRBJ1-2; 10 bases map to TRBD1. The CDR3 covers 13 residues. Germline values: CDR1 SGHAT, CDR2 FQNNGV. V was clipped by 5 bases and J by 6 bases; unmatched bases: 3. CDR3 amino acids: CASSVGTGDGYTF. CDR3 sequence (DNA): TGTGCCAGCAGCGTCGGGACAGGGGATGGCTACACCTTC.

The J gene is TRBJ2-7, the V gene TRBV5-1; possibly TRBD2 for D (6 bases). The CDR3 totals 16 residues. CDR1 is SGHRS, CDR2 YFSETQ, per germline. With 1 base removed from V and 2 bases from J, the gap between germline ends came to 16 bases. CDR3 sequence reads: CASSLSVPGVPYEQYF. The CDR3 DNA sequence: TGCGCCAGCAGCTTGTCGGTCCCGGGGGTACCCTACGAGCAGTACTTC.

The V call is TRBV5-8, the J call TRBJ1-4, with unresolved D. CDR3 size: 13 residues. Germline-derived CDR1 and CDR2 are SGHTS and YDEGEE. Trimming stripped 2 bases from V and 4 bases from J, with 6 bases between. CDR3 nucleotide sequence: TGTGCCAGCAGCTTTTATGGTAATGAAAAACTGTTTTTT. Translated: CASSFYGNEKLFF. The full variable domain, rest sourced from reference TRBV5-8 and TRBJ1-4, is EAGVTQSPTHLIKTRGQQATLRCSPISGHTSVYWYQQALGLGLQFLLWYDEGEERNRGNFPPRFSGRQFPNYSSELNVNALELEDSALYLCASSFYGNEKLFFGSGTQLSVL.

DNA of the CDR3: TGTGCCAGTTCACAGGGTCAGACTGAAGCTTTCTTT. It yields the protein CASSQGQTEAFF. This sequence joins TRBV7-9 and TRBJ1-1; TRBD1 might be the D (6 bases). This CDR3 has 12 amino acids. The V gene lost 9 bases and the J gene lost 5 bases, with 13 bases spanning the gap. Germline loops: CDR1 SEHNR, CDR2 FQNEAQ (reference sequence).

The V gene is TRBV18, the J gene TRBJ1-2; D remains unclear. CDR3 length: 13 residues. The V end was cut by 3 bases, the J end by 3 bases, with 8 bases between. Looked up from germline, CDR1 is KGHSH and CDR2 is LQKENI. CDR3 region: CASSPTSDYGYTF. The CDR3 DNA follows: TGTGCCAGCTCACCGACGTCAGACTATGGCTACACCTTC.